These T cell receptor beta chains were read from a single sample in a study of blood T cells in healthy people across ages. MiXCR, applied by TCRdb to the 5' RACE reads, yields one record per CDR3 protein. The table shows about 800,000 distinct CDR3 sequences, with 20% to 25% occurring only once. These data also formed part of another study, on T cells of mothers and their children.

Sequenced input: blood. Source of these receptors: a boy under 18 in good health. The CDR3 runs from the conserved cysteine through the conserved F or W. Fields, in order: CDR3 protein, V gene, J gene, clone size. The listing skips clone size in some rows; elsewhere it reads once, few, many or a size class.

CASSLIGSSETQYF,TRBV28,TRBJ2-5,few
CASTQGGNTEAFF,TRBV28,TRBJ1-1,-
CASSHRGSYEQYF,TRBV28,-,-
CASSQDRARGAHNEQFF,TRBV4-3,TRBJ2-1,-
CASSLLRGPSTDTQYF,TRBV27,TRBJ2-3,few
CASSYGGQGRNEQFF,TRBV6-2/TRBV6-3,-,few
CASSPGTGKNTEAFF,TRBV12-3/TRBV12-4,TRBJ1-1,-
CASSQETGRSPMDYGYIF,TRBV3-1,TRBJ1-2,-
CASSSVGVEKLFF,TRBV7-2,TRBJ1-4,few
CASRGLAGTNTGELFF,TRBV6-1,TRBJ2-2,-
CSARYGGYEQYF,TRBV20-1,TRBJ2-7,-
CSAPRTGDIQYF,TRBV20-1,TRBJ2-4,-
CASSNRDSYEQYF,TRBV7-8,TRBJ2-7,few
CATSDPRGDQETQYF,TRBV24-1,TRBJ2-5,many
CASSLEGYSYEQYF,TRBV12-3/TRBV12-4,TRBJ2-7,-
CASSRFTGVAEAFF,TRBV5-1,TRBJ1-1,-
CASSREGTEGKLFF,TRBV5-1,TRBJ1-4,few
CASSSQAYNEQFF,TRBV27,TRBJ2-1,-
CAISEGQGDRNEQFF,TRBV10-3,-,few
CASSEYEGSVYGYTF,TRBV6-1,TRBJ1-2,few
CSVESLNTEAFF,TRBV29-1,TRBJ1-1,few
CASSPSREGQPQHF,TRBV12-3/TRBV12-4,TRBJ1-5,few
CASRPVGEETQYF,TRBV9,TRBJ2-5,few
CSARDSAQPLNYGYTF,TRBV20-1,TRBJ1-2,few
CASRWSAQETQYF,TRBV7-9,TRBJ2-5,-
CASSQDEGTGANVLTF,TRBV4-3,TRBJ2-6,few
CASSRNRGGTEAFF,TRBV5-6,TRBJ1-1,-
CASSLGREGAPLHF,TRBV5-1,TRBJ1-6,-
CAGSDPREYEQYF,TRBV21-1,-,few
CASSLASLHSGANVLTF,TRBV4-2,TRBJ2-6,-
CSVGTSAFTDTQYF,TRBV29-1,TRBJ2-3,-
CASSPMFGGQETQYF,TRBV7-2,TRBJ2-5,-
CACSLGQGGTNEKLFF,TRBV7-2,TRBJ1-4,few
CSVGPSGIYNEQFF,TRBV29-1,TRBJ2-1,-
CASSPGGDTDTQYF,TRBV6-6,TRBJ2-3,-
CASSGQRVEQYF,TRBV12-3/TRBV12-4,-,-
CASSHGGTVYNEQFF,TRBV14,TRBJ2-1,-
CASSLQGVTNEKLFF,TRBV28,TRBJ1-4,many
CSARWQDYYGYTF,TRBV20-1,TRBJ1-2,few
CSVEYGSPYEQYF,TRBV29-1,TRBJ2-7,-
CASSSGGGQPQHF,TRBV4-3,TRBJ1-5,many